This T cell receptor beta chain was obtained from a study of T-cell reconstitution after alpha-beta-depleted transplantation in children. The CDR3 is 13 residues long. Germline assignment: CDR1 DFQATT and CDR2 SNEGSKA (reference sequence). V dropped 6 bases and J dropped 3 bases, with 14 bases sitting between them. This clonotype was observed at least ten times. TCRbeta library preparation incorporated unique molecular identifiers. From the PCR reads, TCRdb called clonotypes with MiXCR, one entry per CDR3 protein. In the table there are approximately 640,000 distinct CDR3 sequences, around a sixth of which are singletons.

This rearrangement joins TRBV20-1 to TRBJ2-5; the D gene is possibly TRBD1 (6 bases). Sequencing was performed on PBMCs from the stem cell graft donor, taken from the stem cell graft. The TCR was taken from a human donor who donated a stem cell graft to a child with acute myeloid leukemia. In nucleotides, the CDR3 is TGCAGTGCGATAGGCCGGGACAAAGAGACCCAGTACTTC. This codes for CSAIGRDKETQYF.